The rows below give T cell receptor beta chains drawn from one sample of a study of blood T cell repertoires in COVID-19. Profiled with immunoSEQ multiplex PCR; TCRdb holds only in-frame clones, not every one. Of roughly 250,000 clones listed, 88% are singletons. The sequencing input was PBMCs or T cells enriched from blood (not recorded which). These TCRs come from a woman aged 50 to 60 who had recovered from COVID-19. Each CDR3 is given with its conserved first and last residue. The order of the fields is J gene, V gene, D gene, clone size, CDR3 DNA, CDR3 protein. The D gene is left open where the match is weak. A row's size may be missing; if present it is once, few, many or a size class.

>TRBJ1-2|TRBV27|-|-
TGTGCCAGCAGTTCGTACACAGACTATGGCTACACCTTC
CASSSYTDYGYTF
>TRBJ2-2|TRBV9|-|-
TGTGCCAGCAGCCCTCCGGGACACCTGAACACCGGGGAGCTGTTTTTT
CASSPPGHLNTGELFF
>TRBJ1-1|TRBV9|-|-
TGTGCCAGCAGCGTAATCGGGGGCACTGAAGCTTTCTTT
CASSVIGGTEAFF
>TRBJ1-3|TRBV13|-|-
TGTGCCAGCAGCCGAGGCGGTTACGGGGTTGCTGGAAACACCATATATTTT
CASSRGGYGVAGNTIYF
>TRBJ1-6|TRBV6-2/TRBV6-3|-|-
TGTGCCAGCAGTTACCGGCAGGCGTCCTATAATTCACCCCTCCACTTT
CASSYRQASYNSPLHF
>TRBJ1-4|TRBV5-6|-|-
TGTGCCAGCAGCTTAGTAGGCTACGGGGAAGATAATGAAAAACTGTTTTTT
CASSLVGYGEDNEKLFF
>TRBJ1-1|TRBV5-1|-|once
TGCGCCAGCAGCTTGGGACAGTCGAACACTGAAGCTTTCTTT
CASSLGQSNTEAFF
>TRBJ1-1|TRBV21-1|-|-
TGTGCCAGCAGCAAGAGTGCCCGGGGATGGACTGAAGCTTTCTTT
CASSKSARGWTEAFF
>TRBJ1-6|TRBV28|-|-
TGTGCCAGCAGTCCCGCGGGGTCCTATAATTCACCCCTCCACTTT
CASSPAGSYNSPLHF
>TRBJ2-1|TRBV28|TRBD2|once
TGTGCCAGCAGTTTTCCCGGCGGGAGAGTGTCGGGTGAGCAGTTCTTC
CASSFPGGRVSGEQFF
>TRBJ2-1|TRBV6-4|TRBD2|-
TGTGCCAGCAGTGAACGGCGGGAGTACACTTACCCCTACAATGAGCAGTTCTTC
CASSERREYTYPYNEQFF
>TRBJ1-1|TRBV13|TRBD1|-
TGTGCCAGCAGCCTTGACAGGGCGGCCACTGAAGCTTTCTTT
CASSLDRAATEAFF
>TRBJ2-7|TRBV25-1|TRBD1|-
TGTGCCAGCAGTGAGGGACAGGGGATAAGCGAGCAGTACTTC
CASSEGQGISEQYF
>TRBJ2-3|TRBV19|-|-
TGTGCCAGTAGTATCTCTCGGACTATACTATCAGATACGCAGTATTTT
CASSISRTILSDTQYF
>TRBJ1-6|TRBV7-8|-|-
TGTGCCAGCAGCCCTATCGAATCAGGGAATAATTCACCCCTCCACTTT
CASSPIESGNNSPLHF
>TRBJ2-1|TRBV19|TRBD2|-
TGTGCCAGTAGTAGGATTAGCGGGGGGAAAGACAATGAGCAGTTCTTC
CASSRISGGKDNEQFF
>TRBJ2-2|TRBV11-2|TRBD1|-
TGTGCCAGCAGCTCTCACAGGGGGAGGAACACCGGGGAGCTGTTTTTT
CASSSHRGRNTGELFF
>TRBJ2-7|TRBV28|TRBD2|-
TGTGCCAGCAGTTTTTTCGGACTAGCGGGTTCCTACGAGCAGTACTTC
CASSFFGLAGSYEQYF
>TRBJ2-7|TRBV21-1|-|-
TGTGCCAGCAGTCTACAGGGGGCTTACGAGCAGTACTTC
CASSLQGAYEQYF
>TRBJ1-2|TRBV6-5|-|-
TGTGCCAGCAGTTACTCTGGGAGACCTAACTATGGCTACACCTTC
CASSYSGRPNYGYTF
>TRBJ2-5|TRBV28|TRBD2|-
TGTGCCAGCAGTTTCGAGAGTGCCGGGACTACGCATAGAGAGACCCAGTACTTC
CASSFESAGTTHRETQYF
>TRBJ2-3|TRBV7-8|-|once
TGTGCCAGCAGCCCTACAGGGACGGCTACGCAGTATTTT
CASSPTGTATQYF
>TRBJ1-5|TRBV6-1|TRBD1|-
TGTGCCAGCAGTGGAATAGGCACTCGACAGGGTGGCAATCAGCCCCAGCATTTT
CASSGIGTRQGGNQPQHF
>TRBJ2-3|TRBV20-1|-|once
TGCAGTGCTAGTTCAGGCCAACACCTAGATACGCAGTATTTT
CSASSGQHLDTQYF
>TRBJ1-3|TRBV28|-|-
TGTGCCAGCAAACAGGCAGGATCGGTCTCTGGAAACACCATATATTTT
CASKQAGSVSGNTIYF
>TRBJ2-7|TRBV7-2|TRBD2|-
TGTGCCAGCAGCTCATCTAGCGGGAATTACGAGCAGTACTTC
CASSSSSGNYEQYF
>TRBJ2-7|TRBV5-1|-|-
TGCGCCAGCAGCCCCGATACGGGTAGCGAGCAGTACTTC
CASSPDTGSEQYF
>TRBJ2-1|TRBV30|-|-
TGTGCCTGGAGAGGACCCGGGAACTCCTACAATGAGCAGTTCTTC
CAWRGPGNSYNEQFF
>TRBJ2-3|TRBV6-6|TRBD2|-
TGTGCCAGCAGGGGCTTAGCGGGAGACACAGATACGCAGTATTTT
CASRGLAGDTDTQYF
>TRBJ1-4|TRBV18|TRBD1|-
TGTGCCAGCTCACCAAACCGACAGGGGCAGTATGAAAAACTGTTTTTT
CASSPNRQGQYEKLFF
>TRBJ1-3|TRBV15|-|-
TGTGCCACCAGCAGAACAGGAATCTCTGGAAACACCATATATTTT
CATSRTGISGNTIYF
>TRBJ2-7|TRBV6-6|-|-
TGTGCCAGCAGTTACGTTCCAGTCACGCCCTACGAGCAGTACTTC
CASSYVPVTPYEQYF
>TRBJ1-4|TRBV7-9|-|few
TGTGCCAGCAGCCCGGGAAAACTGTTTTTT
CASSPGKLFF
>TRBJ1-2|TRBV28|-|few
TGTGCCAGCAGTTTAGAACAGGGAAACTATGGCTACACCTTC
CASSLEQGNYGYTF
>TRBJ2-3|TRBV7-3|-|once
TGTGCCAGCAGCCCCGGTACCGCAGATACGCAGTATTTT
CASSPGTADTQYF
>TRBJ1-5|TRBV4-3|-|-
TGCGCCAGCAGCCAAGGTACATACTTGTCGGGTCAGCCCCAGCATTTT
CASSQGTYLSGQPQHF
>TRBJ2-7|TRBV7-3|-|-
TGTGCCAGCAGCTTAGGGCTAGGGGGATCCCACGAGCAGTACTTC
CASSLGLGGSHEQYF
>TRBJ2-7|TRBV2|-|once
TGTGCCAGCAGTGAATCAGGAAACTACGAGCAGTACTTC
CASSESGNYEQYF
>TRBJ2-1|TRBV7-3|-|-
TGTGCCAGCAGCTTAAATGGCGGGCTTACCTACAATGAGCAGTTCTTC
CASSLNGGLTYNEQFF